A single sample gave rise to the 24 T cell receptor beta chains below, sequenced in a study of CD8 T cells in ankylosing spondylitis. Whole-study findings and limits: What appeared characteristic of ankylosing spondylitis blood was a TCR beta motif of several highly homologous variants.

No antigen is known for these receptors. TCRdb re-called the 5' RACE reads through MiXCR, storing one row per CDR3 protein. This sample has some 100,000 distinct CDR3 sequences, with about 8.1% found just once. Source material: blood, either unsorted or a sorted T cell fraction (not recorded which). The origin of the receptors is a male donor with ankylosing spondylitis.

This chain connects TRBV7-8 to TRBJ2-5; D is possibly TRBD2 (6 bases). Germline V gene sequence: CDR1 SGHVS, CDR2 FQNEAQ. The CDR3 sequence is 13 residues long. V was cut by 9 bases and J by 5 bases, with 16 bases left in between. The CDR3, as DNA: TGTGCCAGTGGCGGGGTGACAGAGGAGACCCAGTACTTC. Translated: CASGGVTEETQYF.

The genes are TRBV5-1 and TRBJ2-1, with 10 bases matching TRBD2. CDR3 length: 16 residues. After removal of 3 bases from V and 4 bases from J, the junction contained 7 bases not matched to a gene. Germline loops: CDR1 SGHRS, CDR2 YFSETQ. The CDR3: CASSYSLAGKYNEQFF. The CDR3 bases are TGCGCCAGCAGCTACTCACTAGCGGGAAAGTACAATGAGCAGTTCTTC. Looking up the rest from reference TRBV5-1 and TRBJ2-1 gives the full variable domain: KAGVTQTPRYLIKTRGQQVTLSCSPISGHRSVSWYQQTPGQGLQFLFEYFSETQRNKGNFPGRFSGRQFSNSRSEMNVSTLELGDSALYLCASSYSLAGKYNEQFFGPGTRLTVL.

Ten or more counts support this clonotype. The V gene is TRBV11-2, the J gene TRBJ2-3; D ambiguous. The CDR3 contains 14 residues. The V and J ends lost 5 bases and 0 bases respectively, with 9 bases between them. CDR1 is SGHAT and CDR2 is FQNNGV in the germline V gene. Written as DNA, the CDR3 is TGTGCCAGCAGCCGCCGAGGAAGCACAGATACGCAGTATTTT. Translation: CASSRRGSTDTQYF.

This clonotype has a count of ten or more. The J gene is TRBJ2-7, the V gene TRBV3-1; either TRBD1 or TRBD2 may supply D (6 bases each). The CDR3 contains 16 residues. Between the trimmed V and J ends, which lost 0 bases and 2 bases, there was a span of 14 bases. Germline CDR1 is LGHDT and CDR2 is YNNKEL (reference sequence). The CDR3 DNA follows: TGTGCCAGCAGCCAAGAAAGGGGGGACCTCCCCTACGAGCAGTACTTC. It encodes CASSQERGDLPYEQYF.

This clonotype showed up many times. J is TRBJ1-5 and V is TRBV7-9; D might be TRBD1 (5 bases). V lost 5 bases and J 7 bases, leaving 12 bases between the germline ends. The length of the CDR3 is 13 residues. The germline CDR1 and CDR2 sequences are SEHNR and FQNEAQ (reference sequence). Written as DNA, the CDR3 is TGTGCCAGCAGCACAGGACGGGAGCAGCCCCAGCATTTT. Translated: CASSTGREQPQHF.

This clonotype was seen many times. The chain is built from TRBV7-6 and TRBJ1-4; possible D gene TRBD1, 5 bases. The CDR3 has 13 residues. Germline V CDR1 and CDR2: SGHVS, FNYEAQ. Deletions cut 5 bases from V and 10 bases from J, with 14 bases between. This chain's CDR3 is CASSLGPGGKLFF. CDR3 in DNA: TGTGCCAGCAGCCTGGGACCTGGGGGAAAACTGTTTTTT.

This clonotype was counted ten times or more. The V call is TRBV29-1, the J call TRBJ2-7; D unclear. With 1 base removed from V and 4 bases from J, the gap between germline ends came to 17 bases. This CDR3 is built from 15 residues. The V gene's germline CDR1 is SQVTM and CDR2 ANQGSEA. This CDR3 reads CSVEGRSASPYEQYF. For the CDR3, the DNA is TGCAGCGTTGAAGGTCGGTCGGCCAGTCCTTACGAGCAGTACTTC.

CDR3 loop: CSARIPGQALYGYTF. The CDR3 DNA reads as TGCAGTGCTAGAATACCGGGACAGGCCCTCTATGGCTACACCTTC. This rearrangement joins TRBV20-1 to TRBJ1-2; 8 positions match TRBD1. From germline, CDR1 is DFQATT and CDR2 SNEGSKA (reference sequence). This CDR3 has 15 amino acids. V shed 2 bases and J 4 bases; nucleotides not matched to a gene: 9.

The V and J genes are TRBV10-3 and TRBJ2-1, with a tentative D call TRBD1 (5 bases). The V and J ends lost 0 bases and 4 bases respectively, with 10 bases between them. This CDR3 has 15 amino acids. Germline V gene data show CDR1 as ENHRY and CDR2 as SYGVKD. CDR3 sequence (DNA): TGTGCCATCAGTGAGTCGCAGGGAATTTACAATGAGCAGTTCTTC. Translation: CAISESQGIYNEQFF.

This clonotype was counted ten times or more. The chain joins TRBV29-1 to TRBJ1-2; 11 nucleotides match TRBD1. From germline, CDR1 is SQVTM and CDR2 ANQGSEA. CDR3 size: 13 residues. Trimming at V came to 6 bases and at J to 3 bases, leaving 3 bases not matched to a gene. The CDR3 protein is CSVRTGGYYGYTF. CDR3 sequence (DNA): TGCAGCGTAAGGACAGGGGGCTACTATGGCTACACCTTC.

The rearrangement links TRBV3-1 to TRBJ1-5; 7 bases agree with TRBD1. This CDR3 comprises 17 residues. The J segment lost 4 bases and the V segment lost 6 bases, leaving 15 bases of the junction unmatched. Germline CDR1 LGHDT, CDR2 YNNKEL (reference sequence). CDR3 nucleotides: TGTGCCAGCAGTCCTAACATCATGACAGGGAAAAATCAGCCCCAGCATTTT. Translation gives CASSPNIMTGKNQPQHF.

In this sample, this clonotype turned up many times. This chain uses TRBV5-6 with TRBJ2-1; D is unclear. Trimming stripped 6 bases from V and 16 bases from J, with 20 bases between. Germline CDR1 reads SGHDT; CDR2 reads YYEEEE. This CDR3 is 12 amino acids long. The CDR3 is CASKLTGTIPFF. CDR3 DNA: TGTGCCAGCAAATTAACCGGAACCATCCCCTTCTTC.

Many counts were recorded for this clonotype. The chain has TRBV9 and TRBJ2-5, with 8 bases matching TRBD1. Germline loops: CDR1 SGDLS, CDR2 YYNGEE. CDR3 size: 13 residues. J gave up 9 bases and V 5 bases, and 9 bases lay outside the gene matches. The CDR3 DNA is TGTGCCAGCAGTCGAGGACAGGGCATCTCCCAGTACTTC. Translated: CASSRGQGISQYF.

The chain employs TRBV16 and TRBJ1-6; no clear D. Germline V gives CDR1 KGHSY, CDR2 FQNENV. The CDR3 covers 14 residues. V lost 3 bases and J 9 bases, leaving 12 bases between the germline ends. In DNA, the CDR3 is TGTGCCAGCAGCCAGAGCGGGGAGCTTTCACCCCTCCACTTT. It codes for CASSQSGELSPLHF.

This clonotype was recorded many times. The chain uses TRBV5-1 and TRBJ2-4; 9 bases line up with TRBD2. Germline loops: CDR1 SGHRS, CDR2 YFSETQ. The ends lost 5 bases at V and 1 base at J; junction bases unmatched: 10. The CDR3 contains 17 residues. The CDR3 region is CASSWTSAGGAKNIQYF. The CDR3 region has the DNA TGCGCCAGCAGTTGGACTAGCGCGGGGGGGGCCAAAAACATTCAGTACTTC.

Many counts were recorded for this clonotype. The chain uses TRBV2 and TRBJ2-1; possible D gene TRBD2, 5 bases. Per the germline V gene, CDR1 is SNHLY and CDR2 is FYNNEI. The CDR3 is made up of 14 amino acids. V was cut by 4 bases and J by 12 bases, with 19 bases left in between. Here the CDR3 reads CASSVAGIPNGQFF. Here the CDR3 DNA reads TGTGCCAGCAGTGTAGCCGGGATCCCCAACGGGCAGTTCTTC.

This clonotype was recorded at least ten times. V is TRBV4-1 and J is TRBJ1-4, with TRBD1 matching 9 bases. Trimming at V came to 6 bases and at J to 8 bases, leaving 13 bases not matched to a gene. Germline V gene data show CDR1 as MGHRA and CDR2 as YSYEKL. The CDR3 length is 16 residues. For the CDR3, the DNA is TGCGCCAGCAGACCTACATTACAGGGGGCTAGAGAAAAACTGTTTTTT. This encodes CASRPTLQGAREKLFF.

This chain joins TRBV5-1 and TRBJ1-3; 10 nucleotides agree with TRBD1. The J segment lost 4 bases and the V segment lost 1 base, leaving 8 bases of the junction unmatched. CDR3 length: 17 residues. Germline V gene lookup returns CDR1 SGHRS and CDR2 YFSETQ. The CDR3 DNA is TGCGCCAGCAGCTTGCCCCGGGACAGGGGAATGGGAAACACCATATATTTT. Translation: CASSLPRDRGMGNTIYF.

This clonotype turned up a few times. This chain joins TRBV27 and TRBJ2-5, with 9 bases matching TRBD1. Germline trimming cut 2 bases from V and 7 bases from J; bases unmatched to any gene: 8. Germline CDR1 MNHEY, CDR2 SMNVEV (reference sequence). The CDR3 runs to 15 residues. CDR3 sequence (DNA): TGTGCCAGCAGTTTAGGGACAGGGTCTATAGGGACCCAGTACTTC. Translated: CASSLGTGSIGTQYF.

The chain links TRBV15 to TRBJ2-1, with 15 bases fitting TRBD2. V dropped 5 bases and J dropped 7; count of bases not matched to a gene: 3. CDR3 length: 15 residues. Germline CDR1 is LNHNV and CDR2 is YYDKDF (reference sequence). In DNA form, the CDR3 reads TGTGCCACCAGCCTCGGGACTAGCGGGAGGAATGAGCAGTTCTTC. Its protein is CATSLGTSGRNEQFF. Combining the CDR3 with reference TRBV15 and TRBJ2-1 gives the whole variable domain DAMVIQNPRYQVTQFGKPVTLSCSQTLNHNVMYWYQQKSSQAPKLLFHYYDKDFNNEADTPDNFQSRRPNTSFCFLDIRSPGLGDTAMYLCATSLGTSGRNEQFFGPGTRLTVL.

The chain combines TRBV19 with TRBJ1-4; D is unclear. V was clipped by 9 bases and J by 3 bases, with 14 bases between them. Per germline, CDR1 LNHDA and CDR2 SQIVND (reference sequence). This CDR3 region has 14 residues. In nucleotides, the CDR3 is TGTGCCAGCTCCACGACAACCTCTAATGAAAAACTGTTTTTT. Translated, it gives CASSTTTSNEKLFF.

This clonotype was detected ten times or more. The rearrangement uses TRBV7-9 and TRBJ1-1, with unresolved D. The CDR3 length is 12 residues. Trimming stripped 10 bases from V and 0 bases from J, with 9 bases between. The germline CDR1 and CDR2 sequences are SEHNR and FQNEAQ (reference sequence). For the CDR3, the DNA is TGTGCCACCCGGCAGGTGAACACTGAAGCTTTCTTT. Amino acid sequence: CATRQVNTEAFF.

This clonotype came up many times. The chain joins TRBV11-2 to TRBJ1-1; no firm D call. This CDR3 comprises 13 residues. Germline V gene lookup returns CDR1 SGHAT and CDR2 FQNNGV. Trimming stripped 0 bases from V and 4 bases from J, with 6 bases between. The CDR3 coding sequence is TGTGCCAGCAGCTTAGATCCGGTCACTGAAGCTTTCTTT. Its translation: CASSLDPVTEAFF.

Only a few counts were recorded for this clonotype. The chain couples TRBV27 to TRBJ2-5, with D maybe TRBD1 (5 bases). Deletions cut 6 bases from V and 0 bases from J, with 17 bases between. The CDR3 covers 16 residues. The germline CDR1 and CDR2 sequences are MNHEY and SMNVEV (reference sequence). This CDR3 reads CASSPGHGEYQETQYF. As DNA, the CDR3 is TGTGCCAGCAGCCCAGGACATGGGGAATACCAAGAGACCCAGTACTTC.